The rows below give T cell receptor beta chains drawn from one sample of a study of cytomegalovirus exposure and HLA in healthy donors. The table came from immunoSEQ multiplex PCR; TCRdb's copy has only in-frame clones and leaves some out. The table lists roughly 190,000 clones, over 75% of them singletons, with about 1.8% in the top ten. Sequences were obtained from PBMCs. Receptors originate from a man aged 18 to 29 in good health and CMV-seronegative. CDR3s include the opening cysteine and the closing phenylalanine or tryptophan. Fields, in order: J gene, clone size, D gene, V gene, CDR3 protein, CDR3 DNA. D genes are given only for firm matches. Size is omitted from some rows. Given values are once, few, many or a class for expanded clones.

TRBJ1-5 | . | . | TRBV18 | CASSPRTDGIKKSNQPQHF | TGTGCCAGCTCACCAAGGACAGATGGAATCAAGAAAAGCAATCAGCCCCAGCATTTT
TRBJ1-2 | . | . | TRBV29-1 | CSVEDLSTGGVGNYGYTF | TGCAGCGTTGAAGATCTTAGTACAGGTGGGGTGGGTAACTATGGCTACACCTTC
TRBJ2-3 | . | TRBD2 | TRBV29-1 | CSVEAFNGGSVGTDTQYF | TGCAGCGTTGAAGCCTTCAATGGCGGGAGTGTTGGGACAGATACGCAGTATTTT
TRBJ2-7 | . | TRBD1 | TRBV19 | CASSGQSYEQYF | TGTGCCAGTTCGGGACAGTCCTACGAGCAGTACTTC
TRBJ2-3 | . | TRBD2 | TRBV29-1 | CSVEGDSGGVTDTQYF | TGCAGCGTTGAAGGGGATAGCGGGGGGGTCACAGATACGCAGTATTTT
TRBJ2-1 | . | TRBD2 | TRBV9 | CASSVDGGYNEQFF | TGTGCCAGCAGCGTAGACGGGGGGTACAATGAGCAGTTCTTC
TRBJ2-2 | few | . | TRBV2 | CASSQIPGELFF | TGTGCCAGCAGTCAGATCCCCGGGGAGCTGTTTTTT
TRBJ1-2 | . | . | TRBV7-2 | CASSSYGYTF | TGTGCCAGCAGCTCTTATGGCTACACCTTC
TRBJ2-3 | . | . | TRBV5-1 | CASSLDSGAGTQYF | TGCGCCAGCAGCTTGGACTCGGGAGCGGGTACGCAGTATTTT
TRBJ1-1 | . | TRBD1 | TRBV10-2 | CASSEPGQVEAFF | TGCGCCAGCAGTGAGCCGGGACAGGTCGAAGCTTTCTTT
TRBJ2-1 | few | TRBD2 | TRBV6-4 | CASSDSAGGYNEQFF | TGTGCCAGCAGTGACTCAGCGGGAGGGTACAATGAGCAGTTCTTC
TRBJ2-7 | . | . | TRBV28 | CASRKYRSSYEQYF | TGTGCCAGCAGGAAATACAGATCTTCCTACGAGCAGTACTTC
TRBJ1-2 | . | . | TRBV6-6 | CASNRGGLDYGYTF | TGTGCCAGCAACCGAGGGGGATTAGACTATGGCTACACCTTC
TRBJ2-7 | . | . | TRBV28 | CASSGGGQTWEQYF | TGTGCCAGCAGTGGAGGGGGCCAGACGTGGGAGCAGTACTTC
TRBJ1-4 | few | . | TRBV11-2 | CASSLEGGRIATNEKLFF | TGTGCCAGCAGCTTAGAAGGTGGCAGGATTGCAACTAATGAAAAACTGTTTTTT
TRBJ2-5 | . | . | TRBV28 | CASHNPDQQGRETQYF | TGTGCCAGCCATAACCCCGACCAACAGGGTCGAGAGACCCAGTACTTC
TRBJ2-1 | . | TRBD2 | TRBV6-6 | CASSYPGGAYNEQFF | TGTGCCAGCAGTTACCCGGGAGGAGCCTACAATGAGCAGTTCTTC
TRBJ2-7 | . | . | TRBV13 | CASSLGGRHYEQYF | TGTGCCAGCAGCTTAGGGGGGCGTCATTACGAGCAGTACTTC
TRBJ2-2 | few | TRBD1 | TRBV7-9 | CASSWDRVNTGELFF | TGTGCCAGCAGCTGGGACAGGGTCAACACCGGGGAGCTGTTTTTT
TRBJ1-2 | . | TRBD1 | TRBV7-9 | CASSLGQGTGGYTF | TGTGCCAGCAGCTTAGGACAGGGGACTGGTGGCTACACCTTC
TRBJ2-5 | . | . | TRBV6-5 | CASSYSRGQTQYF | TGTGCCAGCAGTTACAGCAGGGGTCAGACCCAGTACTTC
TRBJ2-5 | . | . | TRBV7-7 | CASSPQGPETQYF | TGTGCTAGCAGCCCCCAGGGCCCAGAGACCCAGTACTTC
TRBJ1-2 | . | TRBD1 | TRBV19 | CASSIDRGLYGYTF | TGTGCCAGTAGTATCGACAGGGGGCTCTATGGCTACACCTTC
TRBJ1-1 | . | TRBD1 | TRBV19 | CASKGGADRGMNTEAFF | TGTGCCAGTAAGGGGGGGGCAGACAGGGGGATGAACACTGAAGCTTTCTTT
TRBJ2-1 | . | . | TRBV21-1 | CASVPRGGKTYNEQFF | TGTGCCAGCGTTCCACGGGGCGGGAAAACCTACAATGAGCAGTTCTTC
TRBJ1-1 | . | . | TRBV2 | CASSELTVKQAEAFF | TGTGCCAGCAGTGAATTAACCGTGAAGCAGGCTGAAGCTTTCTTT
TRBJ2-1 | . | TRBD2 | TRBV5-4 | CASSLGLAGAYNEQFF | TGTGCCAGCAGCTTGGGGCTAGCGGGGGCCTACAATGAGCAGTTCTTC
TRBJ2-5 | . | . | TRBV27 | CASSLGAKETQYF | TGTGCCAGCAGTTTGGGCGCGAAAGAGACCCAGTACTTC
TRBJ2-7 | . | . | TRBV19 | CASSTTTRGFYEQYF | TGTGCCAGTAGTACAACTACGCGGGGATTCTACGAGCAGTACTTC
TRBJ2-2 | . | . | TRBV5-4 | CASSLELTTGRTGELFF | TGTGCCAGCAGCTTGGAGTTGACTACCGGTCGGACCGGGGAGCTGTTTTTT
TRBJ2-7 | . | TRBD1 | TRBV5-5 | CASSRPRTGSSYEQYF | TGTGCCAGCAGCCGTCCGCGGACAGGGAGCTCCTACGAGCAGTACTTC
TRBJ2-5 | . | . | TRBV10-1 | CASSESGAETQYF | TGCGCCAGCAGTGAGTCGGGAGCCGAGACCCAGTACTTC
TRBJ2-5 | . | . | TRBV5-4 | CASSYRDFQETQYF | TGTGCCAGCAGCTACCGGGACTTCCAAGAGACCCAGTACTTC
TRBJ2-3 | . | . | TRBV7-3 | CASPPKQGRGGQPQYF | TGTGCCAGCCCTCCAAAACAGGGGCGCGGGGGGCAGCCCCAGTATTTT
TRBJ2-2 | . | TRBD2 | TRBV19 | CASRSGAGTSSNTGELFF | TGTGCCAGTCGCTCTGGGGCGGGGACTAGCTCGAACACCGGGGAGCTGTTTTTT
TRBJ1-4 | . | TRBD1 | TRBV23-1 | CASSQSSGQGCEKLFF | TGCGCCAGCAGTCAATCCTCCGGACAGGGATGCGAAAAACTGTTTTTT
TRBJ2-1 | . | TRBD1 | TRBV5-1 | CASSLRGQGNEQFF | TGCGCCAGCAGCTTGAGGGGACAGGGGAATGAGCAGTTCTTC
TRBJ1-1 | few | . | TRBV9 | CASSPRPAPEGEAFF | TGTGCCAGCAGCCCCCGACCGGCCCCTGAGGGTGAAGCTTTCTTT
TRBJ2-2 | . | TRBD2 | TRBV28 | CASGRADTGELFF | TGTGCCAGCGGGAGGGCCGACACCGGGGAGCTGTTTTTT
TRBJ1-1 | . | . | TRBV7-9 | CSSSLGGDTEAFF | TGTTCCAGCAGCTTAGGGGGGGACACTGAAGCTTTCTTT
TRBJ2-5 | few | TRBD2 | TRBV11-1 | CASSLGPGQRGETQYF | TGTGCCAGCAGCTTAGGGCCCGGGCAGCGGGGAGAGACCCAGTACTTC
TRBJ1-5 | . | . | TRBV10-3 | CATQGGPNQPQHF | TGTGCCACCCAGGGTGGACCCAATCAGCCCCAGCATTTT
TRBJ2-7 | . | TRBD2 | TRBV7-8 | CASSLGGLAGANEQYF | TGTGCCAGCAGCTTAGGTGGACTAGCGGGGGCCAACGAGCAGTACTTC
TRBJ1-1 | . | . | TRBV6-5 | CASSGRGEAFF | TGTGCCAGCAGTGGGCGGGGCGAAGCTTTCTTT
TRBJ1-1 | . | TRBD1 | TRBV5-1 | CASSSGTAMNTEAFF | TGCGCCAGCAGCTCGGGGACAGCAATGAACACTGAAGCTTTCTTT
TRBJ1-2 | . | . | TRBV30 | CAWSVPGGDYGYTF | TGTGCCTGGAGTGTACCTGGGGGCGACTATGGCTACACCTTC
TRBJ1-2 | . | . | TRBV18 | CASFPIRRGYGYTF | TGTGCCAGCTTTCCTATCAGAAGGGGGTATGGCTACACCTTC
TRBJ2-3 | few | . | TRBV9 | CASSVDVRDTQYF | TGTGCCAGCAGCGTAGACGTTAGAGATACGCAGTATTTT
TRBJ1-4 | . | . | TRBV4-3 | CASSQEGGALEKLFF | TGCGCCAGCAGCCAGGAAGGGGGTGCCCTTGAAAAACTGTTTTTT
TRBJ1-1 | . | . | TRBV4-1 | CASSRTRTAVYTEAFF | TGCGCCAGCAGCCGAACGCGGACAGCGGTCTACACTGAAGCTTTCTTT
TRBJ2-5 | . | TRBD1 | TRBV4-3 | CASSRDRGWQETQYF | TGCGCCAGCAGCCGGGACAGGGGGTGGCAAGAGACCCAGTACTTC
TRBJ2-7 | . | TRBD2 | TRBV10-3 | CAISGIAGVYEQYF | TGTGCCATCAGTGGAATAGCGGGAGTGTACGAGCAGTACTTC
TRBJ2-7 | . | . | TRBV7-9 | CASSLSLASYEQYF | TGTGCCAGCAGCTTGAGTCTAGCTTCCTACGAGCAGTACTTC
TRBJ1-2 | . | TRBD1 | TRBV6-5 | CASSGQGYSGYTF | TGTGCCAGCAGTGGACAGGGTTACAGTGGCTACACCTTC
TRBJ1-3 | once | . | TRBV13 | CASSPAERLDGNTIYF | TGTGCCAGCAGCCCCGCTGAGAGGCTAGACGGAAACACCATATATTTT
TRBJ1-5 | . | TRBD1 | TRBV4-1 | CASSREGQGGNQPQHF | TGCGCCAGCAGCCGGGAGGGACAGGGCGGCAATCAGCCCCAGCATTTT
TRBJ2-2 | . | TRBD1 | TRBV28 | CASSPNGQGQSTGELSF | TGTGCCAGCAGTCCGAATGGACAGGGCCAATCCACCGGGGAGCTGTCTTTT
TRBJ2-7 | . | . | TRBV6-5 | CASSYRGTYSREYF | TGTGCCAGCAGTTACCGTGGGACTTATAGTAGGGAGTACTTC
TRBJ2-2 | . | . | TRBV6-1 | CASSEFWVVGAGELFF | TGTGCCAGCAGTGAATTTTGGGTGGTCGGGGCCGGGGAGCTGTTTTTT